This is a list of T cell receptor beta chains from one sample in a study of Graves' ophthalmopathy and Graves' hyperthyroidism. TCRdb called the multiplex PCR reads again in MiXCR, with one record for every CDR3 protein. The profile shows about 220,000 distinct CDR3 sequences, under 25% of them singletons. The sample taken for sequencing was peripheral blood. Receptors were obtained from a woman in her fifties or sixties with Graves' ophthalmopathy. CDR3s include the opening cysteine and the closing phenylalanine or tryptophan. Fields, in order: J gene, clone size, V gene, D gene, CDR3 DNA, CDR3 protein. D genes are given only for firm matches. Not every row has a clone size; where given, it reads once, few, many or a size class.

TRBJ1-1	many	TRBV12-5	NA	TGTGCTAGTGGTTACGGTGAACAAGGTGAAGCTTTCTTT	CASGYGEQGEAFF
TRBJ1-3	many	TRBV20-1	TRBD1	TGCAGTGCTAGAGGTGGGACAGCAAGGGGAAACACCATATATTTT	CSARGGTARGNTIYF
TRBJ1-1	many	TRBV7-9	NA	TGTGCCAGCAGCTTGGGCTTCGAGGACACTGAAGCTTTCTTT	CASSLGFEDTEAFF
TRBJ1-5	NA	TRBV6-2/TRBV6-3	NA	TGTGCCAGCAGTTATATTGGCACCCGGTATAGCAATCAGCCCCAGCCTTTT	CASSYIGTRYSNQPQPF
TRBJ2-5	many	TRBV4-1	NA	TGCGCCAGCAGCCAAGTCCCCGGCGGCCAAGAGACCCAGTACTTC	CASSQVPGGQETQYF
TRBJ1-6	few	TRBV5-4	TRBD1	TGTGCCAGCAGCCGTAGCACAGGGGCTGGAAATTCACCCCTCCACTTT	CASSRSTGAGNSPLHF
TRBJ2-7	NA	TRBV27	TRBD1	TGTGCCAGCAGCCAAGTACAGGGGACCTACGAGCAGTACTTC	CASSQVQGTYEQYF
TRBJ2-5	many	TRBV20-1	TRBD2	TGCAGTGCTAGGGCTAGCGGGCTCCAAGAGACCCAGTACTTC	CSARASGLQETQYF
TRBJ2-7	many	TRBV30	NA	TGTGCCTGGGCCCCTCTGTGGGGATCGGGGGAGCAGTACTTC	CAWAPLWGSGEQYF
TRBJ2-7	many	TRBV29-1	NA	TGCAGCGTTGAACTAGGGTACGAGCAGTACTTC	CSVELGYEQYF
TRBJ2-7	many	TRBV7-3	TRBD1	TGTGCCAGCAGCTTAAGGTTGGGGACAGAGAATACGGAGGAGCAGTACTTC	CASSLRLGTENTEEQYF
TRBJ2-5	many	TRBV15	TRBD2	TGTGCCACCAGCAGAGAAGTAATTGGCGGGAGGGCCATTGAGACCCAGTACTTC	CATSREVIGGRAIETQYF
TRBJ1-5	many	TRBV5-1	NA	TGCGCCAGCAGGATGACGGAGAATCAGCCCCAGCATTTT	CASRMTENQPQHF
TRBJ2-7	many	TRBV6-1	TRBD1	TGTGCCAGCAGTGCTAAAACAGGGGTCCACGAGCAGTACTTC	CASSAKTGVHEQYF
TRBJ1-2	many	TRBV25-1	NA	TGTGCCAGCACCGGGACATTAGGTGGCTACACCTTC	CASTGTLGGYTF
TRBJ1-1	many	TRBV27	NA	TGTGCCAGCAGTTCGCCGGGTAAGAACACTGAAGCTTTCTTT	CASSSPGKNTEAFF
TRBJ1-4	once	TRBV18	TRBD1	TGTGCCAGCCAAGACAGGGTTTCCTCTGAAAAACTGTTTTTT	CASQDRVSSEKLFF
TRBJ2-7	NA	TRBV7-8	TRBD1	TGTGCCAGCAGCCCACCCCGTGAAGGACAGGGGGATCCCGAGCAGTACTTC	CASSPPREGQGDPEQYF
TRBJ2-7	many	TRBV18	NA	TGTGCCAGCTCACCACGGGACTCCGTTCGGGAGCAGTACTTC	CASSPRDSVREQYF
TRBJ2-7	NA	TRBV6-1	TRBD1	TGTGCCAGCAGCTCGGAGGCGGGACAGGGTTTCTACGAGCAGTACTTC	CASSSEAGQGFYEQYF